The next 3 T cell receptor beta chains were all read from a single sample in a study of blood T cells in healthy people across ages. Next came a second PCR, run for about 6 to 12 cycles, which used a sample-barcoded 5' primer along with a J-beta primer mix. TCRdb reanalysed the 5' RACE reads using MiXCR and keeps one entry per CDR3 protein. The data hold about 780,000 distinct CDR3 sequences, with roughly 26% observed a single time. These data also featured in a second study, about T cells of mothers and their children.

Sequencing was performed on blood. The receptors derive from a boy between 10 and 17 years old in good health.

This clonotype was seen ten or more times. The chain employs TRBV20-1 and TRBJ2-5; perhaps D is TRBD1 or TRBD2 (5 bases each). This CDR3 has 15 amino acids. The germline gives CDR1 DFQATT, CDR2 SNEGSKA (reference sequence). V lost 0 bases and J 3 bases, leaving 14 bases between the germline ends. The CDR3, as DNA: TGCAGTGCTAGAGATTCTTTAGGGACGGAAGAGACCCAGTACTTC. Amino acid sequence: CSARDSLGTEETQYF.

The chain is built from TRBV7-9 and TRBJ2-1, with D possibly matching TRBD1 (6 bases). The J call may not be correct, given that the DNA end is closer to TRBJ2-7. The CDR3 extends over 14 amino acids. Germline loops: CDR1 SEHNR, CDR2 FQNEAQ (reference sequence). The CDR3 region is CASTPDSYAPEQYF. In nucleotides, the CDR3 is TGTGCCAGCACCCCGGACAGCTACGCCCCGGAGCAGTACTTC.

CDR3 nucleotides: TGCGCCAGCAGCTACTTAACTAGCGAGGTTGGGACCGGGGAGCTGTTTTTT. Amino acids: CASSYLTSEVGTGELFF. The rearrangement joins TRBV5-1 to TRBJ2-2; TRBD2 matches at 7 bases. The V gene's germline CDR1 is SGHRS and CDR2 YFSETQ. CDR3 size: 17 residues. The trim removed 3 bases at V and 5 bases at J, leaving 13 bases unmatched.